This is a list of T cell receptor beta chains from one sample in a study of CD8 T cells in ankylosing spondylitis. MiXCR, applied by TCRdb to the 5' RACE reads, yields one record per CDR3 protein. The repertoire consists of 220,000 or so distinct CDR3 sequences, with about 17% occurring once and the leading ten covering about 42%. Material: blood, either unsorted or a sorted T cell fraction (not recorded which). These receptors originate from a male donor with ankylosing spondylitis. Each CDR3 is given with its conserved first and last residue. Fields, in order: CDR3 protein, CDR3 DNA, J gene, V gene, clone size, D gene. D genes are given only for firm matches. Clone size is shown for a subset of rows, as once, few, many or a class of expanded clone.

CASSGGDIEETQYF | TGTGCCAGCAGCGGAGGGGACATAGAAGAGACCCAGTACTTC | TRBJ2-5 | TRBV7-9 | - | -
CASSLRWETQYF | TGTGCCAGCAGTTTACGGTGGGAGACCCAGTACTTC | TRBJ2-5 | TRBV12-3/TRBV12-4 | many | -
CSARVPQREYEQYF | TGCAGTGCTAGAGTGCCCCAGCGGGAGTACGAGCAGTACTTC | TRBJ2-7 | TRBV20-1 | - | TRBD2
CASGLSFYEQYF | TGTGCTAGTGGTTTGTCCTTCTACGAGCAGTACTTC | TRBJ2-7 | TRBV12-5 | few | -
CASSHLTDRGNNEQFF | TGCGCCAGCAGCCACCTCACGGACAGGGGAAACAATGAGCAGTTCTTC | TRBJ2-1 | TRBV4-3 | - | TRBD1
CASSSWTSGVETQYF | TGTGCCAGCAGCTCCTGGACTAGCGGGGTGGAGACCCAGTACTTC | TRBJ2-5 | TRBV7-2 | - | TRBD2
CSAAGLAETGELFF | TGCAGCGCAGCGGGACTAGCGGAGACCGGGGAGCTGTTTTTT | TRBJ2-2 | TRBV29-1 | - | TRBD2
CASSLVLSSYNEQFF | TGTGCCAGCAGCTTAGTACTCAGCTCCTACAATGAGCAGTTCTTC | TRBJ2-1 | TRBV11-2 | few | -
CASDRVGGYTF | TGTGCCAGCGACAGGGTCGGAGGCTACACCTTC | TRBJ1-2 | TRBV19 | many | TRBD1
CASSEEGGVETQYF | TGCGCCAGCAGCGAGGAGGGGGGGGTCGAGACCCAGTACTTC | TRBJ2-5 | TRBV5-1 | - | -
CASSQDSDTEAFF | TGCGCCAGCAGCCAAGACTCTGACACTGAAGCTTTCTTT | TRBJ1-1 | TRBV4-1 | few | -
CASSLSPTSLEQYF | TGTGCCAGCAGTTTATCGCCTACCTCCCTCGAGCAGTACTTC | TRBJ2-7 | TRBV28 | - | -
CASSLPWGREEAFF | TGTGCCAGCAGCTTACCATGGGGCCGGGAGGAAGCTTTCTTT | TRBJ1-1 | TRBV11-2 | few | -
CASSLLDSVYEQYF | TGCGCCAGCAGCTTACTGGATTCGGTCTACGAGCAGTACTTC | TRBJ2-7 | TRBV5-1 | - | -
CASSQEGGVRVANGYTF | TGTGCCAGCAGCCAAGAAGGAGGGGTACGGGTAGCCAATGGCTACACCTTC | TRBJ1-2 | TRBV14 | - | -